This entry lists 13 T cell receptor beta chains sequenced from one sample in a study of response to subunit inactivated influenza vaccine. In TCRdb, the RT-PCR reads were re-called with MiXCR into one record per CDR3 protein. This sample carries roughly 620,000 distinct CDR3 sequences, approximately 10% of them seen once, and the ten largest clones take 9.5% to 11%. The data were also submitted as part of a second study, on T cells expressing NK-cell markers. That publication notes: Generation of TCR beta cDNA was performed by 5'RACE template switching incorporating UMIs.

The sequencing here drew on PBMCs from blood, taken on the day of vaccination. These receptor sequences come from a man aged 50-60 years who received an inactivated influenza vaccine.

The V call is TRBV7-2, the J call TRBJ1-1, with D hard to call. Per the germline V gene, CDR1 is SGHTA and CDR2 is FQGNSA. CDR3 length: 17 amino acids. The V end was cut by 5 bases, the J end by 3 bases, with 22 bases between. CDR3 coding DNA: TGTGCCAGCAGCCTTTTTGGGCAGGCCGGGCGCTACACTGAAGCTTTCTTT. Translated: CASSLFGQAGRYTEAFF.

In its sample, this clonotype was seen many times. V is TRBV5-1 and J is TRBJ1-2; TRBD1 is a possible D gene (5 bases). The V gene's germline CDR1 is SGHRS and CDR2 YFSETQ. CDR3 length: 15 residues. V was trimmed by 4 bases and J by 5 bases, leaving 18 bases between them. The CDR3 DNA follows: TGCGCCAGCAGCGGGGGAATGGGGCAGAGTTATGGCTACACCTTC. Protein sequence: CASSGGMGQSYGYTF.

This chain joins TRBV29-1 and TRBJ2-5; D call uncertain. V dropped 1 base and J dropped 2 bases, with 2 bases sitting between them. Germline values: CDR1 SQVTM, CDR2 ANQGSEA. The CDR3 sequence is 11 residues long. CDR3 sequence: CSVEGQETQYF. The CDR3 nucleotides read TGCAGCGTTGAAGGGCAAGAGACCCAGTACTTC.

The chain couples TRBV6-2 or TRBV6-3 to TRBJ1-6, with unresolved D. Per germline, CDR1 MNHEY and CDR2 SVGEGT. The CDR3 loop spans 13 amino acids. The germline V and J ends were trimmed by 6 bases and 10 bases, with 13 bases remaining between them. The CDR3 region is CASSPHSESPLHF. CDR3 DNA sequence: TGTGCCAGCAGCCCTCATTCGGAATCACCCCTCCACTTT.

The rearrangement joins TRBV6-1 to TRBJ1-1; D is undetermined. The CDR3 contains 13 residues. CDR1 MNHNS and CDR2 SASEGT come from the germline V gene. Trimming shortened V by 6 bases and J by 1 base, and 9 bases separated the two germline ends. DNA of the CDR3: TGTGCCAGCAGGGCTAGACCGAACACTGAAGCTTTCTTT. Protein sequence: CASRARPNTEAFF.

V usage is TRBV12-3 or TRBV12-4 and J usage is TRBJ2-3; no clear D. The CDR3 length is 13 residues. V lost 0 bases, J lost 12 bases, and 13 bases lay in between. For the CDR3, the DNA is TGTGCCAGCAGTTTAGCGGGTGGCCCTTTTCAGTATTTT. As protein: CASSLAGGPFQYF.

The rearrangement links TRBV20-1 to TRBJ1-3, with 8 bases matching TRBD1. Trimming removed 3 bases from V and 7 bases from J; junction bases left unmatched: 5. The CDR3 runs 13 residues. The germline V gene encodes CDR1 DFQATT and CDR2 SNEGSKA (reference sequence). The CDR3 DNA reads as TGCAGTGCTAGCCACAGGGGGATGAACACCATATATTTT. Protein: CSASHRGMNTIYF.

The chain has TRBV30 and TRBJ2-7, with 9 bases aligning to TRBD2. This CDR3 has 14 residues. The J segment lost 1 base and the V segment lost 3 bases, leaving 4 bases of the junction unmatched. Germline V CDR1 and CDR2: GTSNPN, SVGIG (reference sequence). The CDR3, as DNA: TGTGCCTGGAGAGTAGCGGGAGTGTCCTACGAGCAGTACTTC. Translation: CAWRVAGVSYEQYF.

The V call is TRBV9, the J call TRBJ2-5; a possible D gene is TRBD2 (5 bases). In germline, CDR1 is SGDLS, CDR2 YYNGEE. The CDR3 runs to 15 residues. V was trimmed by 0 bases and J by 2 bases, leaving 11 bases between them. The CDR3 sequence is CASSVAGVRQETQYF. The DNA of the CDR3 is TGTGCCAGCAGCGTAGCCGGGGTCAGACAAGAGACCCAGTACTTC.

The table lists this clonotype with a count of one. The chain has TRBV13 and TRBJ2-7; TRBD1 aligns across 9 bases. The V gene end was trimmed by 4 bases and the J gene end by 1 base; junction bases not matched to a gene: 5. CDR3 size: 15 residues. CDR1 PRHDT and CDR2 FYEKMQ come from the germline V gene (reference sequence). The CDR3 spells CASSSVTGGSYEQYF. CDR3 DNA sequence: TGTGCCAGCAGCTCAGTGACAGGGGGGTCCTACGAGCAGTACTTC.

The chain recombines TRBV7-9 with TRBJ2-1; possibly TRBD2 for D (6 bases). CDR3 length: 13 amino acids. The germline V gene has CDR1 SEHNR and CDR2 FQNEAQ (reference sequence). Trimming took 0 bases from V and 7 from J, leaving 7 bases between them. For the CDR3, the DNA is TGTGCCAGCAGCTTAGCAGCGGGTAATGAGCAGTTCTTC. Translating gives CASSLAAGNEQFF.

The V gene is TRBV6-2 or TRBV6-3, the J gene TRBJ2-2; D may be TRBD1 (5 bases). The CDR3 contains 16 residues. V was clipped by 6 bases and J by 1 base, with 15 bases between them. Looked up from germline, CDR1 is MNHEY and CDR2 is SVGEGT. Written as DNA, the CDR3 is TGTGCCAGCAGCCCCCAATACAGGATGAACACCGGGGAGCTGTTTTTT. This encodes CASSPQYRMNTGELFF.

This clonotype has at least ten counts. The V and J genes are TRBV29-1 and TRBJ2-3; 8 bases align to TRBD1. The germline gives CDR1 SQVTM, CDR2 ANQGSEA. The V and J ends lost 6 bases and 4 bases, in that order; junction bases with no gene match: 3. The CDR3 extends over 12 amino acids. The CDR3 sequence: CSVDRGSDTQYF. In DNA form, the CDR3 reads TGCAGCGTAGACAGGGGCTCAGATACGCAGTATTTT.